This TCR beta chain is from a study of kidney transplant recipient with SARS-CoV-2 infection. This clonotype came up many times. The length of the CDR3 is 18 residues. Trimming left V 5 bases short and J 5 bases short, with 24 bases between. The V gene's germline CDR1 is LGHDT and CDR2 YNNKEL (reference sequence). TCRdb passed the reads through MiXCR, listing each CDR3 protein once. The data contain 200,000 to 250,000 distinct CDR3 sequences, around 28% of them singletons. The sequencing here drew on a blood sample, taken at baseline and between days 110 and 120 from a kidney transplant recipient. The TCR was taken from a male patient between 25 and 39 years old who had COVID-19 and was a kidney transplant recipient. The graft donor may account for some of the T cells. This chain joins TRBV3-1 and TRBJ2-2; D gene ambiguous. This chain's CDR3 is CASSSIFPISGLTGELFF. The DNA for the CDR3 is TGTGCCAGCAGCTCCATCTTTCCCATTTCAGGCTTGACCGGGGAGCTGTTTTTT.